The present entry profiles one T cell receptor beta chain with its context. The antigen this receptor binds is unknown. Nothing much larger sits one base from this clone, and base qualities are not available. Library preparation used the immunoSEQ multiplex PCR assay. RNA was extracted from all samples and reverse transcribed into cDNA, which served as template for TCR sequencing. First-strand cDNA was synthesized using SuperScript III with a 2:1 mix of oligo-dT and random hexamers. A synthetic immune receptor repertoire was used to measure amplification bias, and any remaining bias was corrected computationally. The paper's processing steps were these. Raw reads were preprocessed for error removal, and CDR3 was defined according to IMGT conventions as running from the conserved cysteine to phenylalanine. Clonality was computed as 1 minus the Shannon entropy, with the entropy normalized by log2 of the number of productive unique TCRs. CD4 or CD8 identity of scalp clones was inferred by cross-referencing scalp TCRbeta sequences with sorted blood CD4 and CD8 repertoires. TCRdb took over this immuneACCESS table, retaining in-frame rearrangements with V and J assigned. Such tables are incomplete; in checked studies, under half of the missing clones stem from an unresolved V gene, and the remainder is unexplained. V and J calls and clone size follow that table, whereas D and trimming were derived from the DNA. The sample includes 75,000 to 100,000 clones, with about two thirds observed a single time. The ten biggest clones cover 17% of the sample.

The V and J ends are trimmed by 2 bases and 0 bases, leaving 14 bases between them. Inclusive of the bounding cysteine and phenylalanine, the CDR3 is 15 residues long. The kept DNA is CDR3 alone, 45 bases in frame from the first base. Based on the germline V gene (reference sequence), the CDR1 and CDR2 sequences are GTSNPN and SVGIG. The sample originates from a study of CD8+ T cells in alopecia areata (dated 2018 in TCRdb). In the study overall: The treated patients took part in an open-label pilot trial in which moderate-to-severe alopecia areata was treated with oral tofacitinib at 5 to 10 mg twice daily. immunoSEQ multiplex PCR using 35 Vbeta forward primers and 13 Jbeta reverse primers was used to amplify TCRbeta CDR3 regions. Tofacitinib-treated patients had biopsies at baseline and at 4 and 24 weeks of treatment, with a later scalp biopsy in several patients. Human TCRbeta sequencing covered scalp tissue and sorted CD4+ and CD8+ peripheral blood T cells from patchy and totalis/universalis alopecia areata patients and healthy controls. RNA was extracted with the PAXgene miRNA kit for fixed scalp, the miRNeasy kit for PBMCs, and the RNeasy kit for mouse skin. Disease severity in treated patients was measured with the SALT score, which quantifies the percentage of affected scalp surface area. Tofacitinib was administered for 6 to 18 months, and 6 months of follow-up off drug were then conducted to assess delayed response and recurrence. High-throughput TCRbeta sequencing was used to examine T cell clonal expansion in alopecia areata in both the C3H/HeJ mouse model and human patients. Scalp clonality was compared among normal scalp (n=4), patchy alopecia areata scalp (n=8), and alopecia totalis/universalis scalp (n=8).

General study outcomes and caveats: Higher clonality and more expanded CD8+ clones were observed in lesional scalp than in normal scalp, particularly in alopecia totalis/universalis, a finding suggestive of antigenic drive. Many expanded lesional clones persisted in scalp and blood during tofacitinib treatment, which may partly explain relapse after stopping treatment. Unlike mouse skin, which is dominated by gammadelta T cells, normal human skin has resident alphabeta T cells that are also sequenced, and this complicates analysis of the scalp TCR repertoire. Because the treated cohort was small and had only one nonresponder, larger studies are needed to examine links between baseline CD8+ expansion and response. Compared with mice, TCR sequences shared between patients were less clear, possibly partly because of HLA diversity across the patient population. With tofacitinib, both scalp clonality and the number of expanded CD8+ clones among the top 100 scalp clones went down significantly.

Explained via the paper, the treatment or condition label denotes: oral pan-JAK inhibitor, 5-10 mg twice daily. From alopecia areata patients, peripheral blood was collected along with lesional scalp punch biopsies. PBMCs were isolated by density centrifugation and stained for CD3, CD4 and CD8, and CD4+ and CD8+ T cells were sorted on a FACSAria. The specimen comprised CD8+ T cells sorted from blood, sampled between weeks 43 and 45, from a patient treated with tofacitinib. Recombination connected TRBV30 to TRBJ2-7; the D gene cannot be named for sure. The TCR was taken from a human donor with alopecia areata. The sequenced DNA: TGTGCCTGGAGTCCGGGCGCAGGCTACTCCTACGAGCAGTACTTC. This is translated as CAWSPGAGYSYEQYF.